One sample yielded the 16 T cell receptor beta chains listed below, sequenced in a study of a mutant IDH1 vaccine in newly diagnosed glioma. Some clones are missing from TCRdb's copy, which holds only in-frame ones; the method was immunoSEQ multiplex PCR. The repertoire holds about 34,000 clones, with 80% to 95% as singletons. Sample time point: week 47, end of study. Vaccinated patients received 300 ug of mutant IDH1 20-mer peptide per dose, with topical imiquimod. These receptors are not linked to any known antigen. The sequencing here drew on PBMCs, taken from a glioma patient whose treatment included an IDH1 peptide vaccine. The origin of the receptors is a woman aged 40 to 55 with glioma.

The rearrangement links TRBV28 to TRBJ2-6, with D possibly TRBD2 on 5 matching bases. The V gene lost 2 bases and the J gene lost 0 bases, with 11 bases spanning the gap. This CDR3 spans 17 amino acids. Germline loops: CDR1 MDHEN, CDR2 SYDVKM. The CDR3 reads CASSLERGDSGANVLTF. In DNA, the CDR3 is TGTGCCAGCAGTTTAGAACGGGGAGACTCTGGGGCCAACGTCCTGACTTTC.

This sequence joins TRBV5-1 and TRBJ2-2; D is undetermined. Germline values: CDR1 SGHRS, CDR2 YFSETQ. Trimming removed 2 bases from V and 0 bases from J, with 8 bases in between. The CDR3 has 15 amino acids. The CDR3 region is CASSFPGTNTGELFF. CDR3 nucleotides: TGCGCCAGCAGCTTTCCCGGAACGAACACCGGGGAGCTGTTTTTT.

The chain links TRBV11-1 to TRBJ1-1, with 7 bases lining up with TRBD1. The CDR3 runs to 15 residues. Germline V gives CDR1 SGHAT, CDR2 FQDESV (reference sequence). Trimming removed 3 bases from V and 4 bases from J; junction bases left unmatched: 8. The CDR3 nucleotides are TGTGCCAGCAGCTTCTCGACAGGGATCATCACTGAAGCTTTCTTT. Translation: CASSFSTGIITEAFF. The variable domain in full, completed from reference TRBV11-1 and TRBJ1-1, reads EAEVAQSPRYKITEKSQAVAFWCDPISGHATLYWYRQILGQGPELLVQFQDESVVDDSQLPKDRFSAERLKGVDSTLKIQPAELGDSAMYLCASSFSTGIITEAFFGQGTRLTVV.

This clone was seen once. This rearrangement joins TRBV6-5 to TRBJ2-7, with D tentatively TRBD2 (6 bases). Germline V CDR1 and CDR2: MNHEY, SVGAGI. CDR3 length equals 15 residues. Trimming pared 8 bases from V and 5 bases from J, leaving 22 bases between. The CDR3 nucleotides read TGTGCCAGCGGAGCTAGCGTTATCGGGGTCGACGAGCAGTACTTC. It translates to CASGASVIGVDEQYF.

This clone was observed a few times. At one boundary the junction diverges from the germline segment, which might be a read error. The J gene is TRBJ2-5, the V gene TRBV7-7; 8 bases line up with TRBD1. The V gene's germline CDR1 is SSHAT and CDR2 FNYEAQ (reference sequence). The CDR3 contains 15 residues. The CDR3 loop is CASSLRQGLQETQYF. The CDR3 nucleotides read TGTGCTAGCAGCCTAAGACAGGGGCTTCAAGAGACCCAGTACTTC.

The V and J genes are TRBV4-1 and TRBJ1-4; D is possibly TRBD1 (6 bases). V was cut by 0 bases and J by 5 bases, with 16 bases left in between. The CDR3 contains 17 residues. Germline V lookup: CDR1 MGHRA, CDR2 YSYEKL. For the CDR3, the DNA is TGCGCCAGCAGCCAAGATCCCCGGGGGGCGGGAAATGAAAAACTGTTTTTT. This sequence encodes CASSQDPRGAGNEKLFF.

The chain recombines TRBV7-2 with TRBJ1-6; 7 bases agree with TRBD1. The CDR3 extends over 16 amino acids. With 5 bases clipped from V and 7 bases from J, the junction kept 11 bases outside the gene matches. Germline CDR1 and CDR2: SGHTA and FQGNSA. CDR3 residues: CASSHHMGQRNSPLHF. The CDR3 DNA reads as TGTGCCAGCAGCCATCATATGGGACAGCGAAATTCACCCCTCCACTTT.

V usage is TRBV7-2 and J usage is TRBJ2-7, with D possibly TRBD2 on 5 matching bases. The V end was cut by 5 bases, the J end by 3 bases, with 14 bases between. The V gene's germline CDR1 is SGHTA and CDR2 FQGNSA. This CDR3 is built from 14 residues. The CDR3 DNA follows: TGTGCCAGCAGCCCGCCCTCGGGGATCTACGAGCAGTACTTC. Protein: CASSPPSGIYEQYF.

The chain carries TRBV10-3 and TRBJ2-5; the match to TRBD2 covers 8 bases. Losses at the gene ends were 6 bases for V and 2 bases for J; bases not matched to a gene: 5. From germline, CDR1 is ENHRY and CDR2 SYGVKD. This CDR3 region has 14 residues. For the CDR3, the DNA is TGTGCCATCAGAGGTAGCGGGGTACAAGAGACCCAGTACTTC. It translates to CAIRGSGVQETQYF.

This chain uses TRBV28 with TRBJ2-2, with 7 bases matching TRBD2. Germline V gene sequence: CDR1 MDHEN, CDR2 SYDVKM. J lost 0 bases, V lost 9 bases, and 7 bases had no gene match. The CDR3 consists of 15 residues. CDR3 DNA: TGTGCCAGTTATCCGGGAGGCGCGAACACCGGGGAGCTGTTTTTT. This encodes CASYPGGANTGELFF.

The chain uses TRBV9 and TRBJ2-3; TRBD2 matches at 8 bases. The length of the CDR3 is 15 residues. The trim removed 0 bases at V and 5 bases at J, leaving 5 bases unmatched. Germline CDR1 reads SGDLS; CDR2 reads YYNGEE. The chain's CDR3 is CASSVARGGLDTQYF. In nucleotides, the CDR3 is TGTGCCAGCAGCGTAGCTCGGGGGGGCTTAGATACGCAGTATTTT. The full variable domain, in which reference TRBV9 and TRBJ2-3 provide the parts outside the CDR3, is DSGVTQTPKHLITATGQRVTLRCSPRSGDLSVYWYQQSLDQGLQFLIQYYNGEERAKGNILERFSAQQFPDLHSELNLSSLELGDSALYFCASSVARGGLDTQYFGPGTRLTVL.

V is TRBV10-3 and J is TRBJ2-3; a possible D gene is TRBD2 (6 bases). In germline, CDR1 is ENHRY, CDR2 SYGVKD. This CDR3 has 14 amino acids. Trimming took 8 bases from V and 4 from J, leaving 16 bases between them. As DNA, the CDR3 is TGTGCCATCGTCGAAGGAGGAGGGGCAGATACGCAGTATTTT. It codes for CAIVEGGGADTQYF.

J is TRBJ2-7 and V is TRBV30, with a tentative D call TRBD2 (6 bases). The CDR3 extends over 14 amino acids. CDR1 and CDR2 (germline): GTSNPN, SVGIG (reference sequence). Trimming stripped 2 bases from V and 7 bases from J, with 18 bases between. CDR3 DNA: TGTGCCTGGAGTTTTGGAGGGAGCCAGGGAGAGCAGTACTTC. Amino acids: CAWSFGGSQGEQYF.

The chain couples TRBV4-2 to TRBJ1-3; 7 positions match TRBD1. The CDR3 is 17 amino acids. Germline V gene lookup returns CDR1 LGHNA and CDR2 YNFKEQ. Germline trimming cut 2 bases from V and 3 bases from J; bases unmatched to any gene: 10. The CDR3 DNA reads as TGTGCCAGCAGCCAAACCTCGGGACAGATAAATGGAAACACCATATATTTT. It translates to CASSQTSGQINGNTIYF.

V and J are TRBV4-3 and TRBJ2-5; D may be TRBD1 (5 bases). The CDR3 spans 15 residues. Germline CDR1 is LGHNA and CDR2 is YSLEER. V gave up 0 bases and J gave up 3 bases, with 11 bases separating them. CDR3 residues: CASSQDWGWEETQYF. CDR3 nucleotide sequence: TGCGCCAGCAGCCAAGATTGGGGCTGGGAAGAGACCCAGTACTTC.

The chain carries TRBV27 and TRBJ2-3; 7 bases align to TRBD1. J was trimmed by 3 bases and V by 4 bases; bases with no gene match: 10. The CDR3 loop spans 16 amino acids. The germline V gene has CDR1 MNHEY and CDR2 SMNVEV (reference sequence). In DNA, the CDR3 is TGTGCCAGCAGTTCCCAATCAGGGGGAGAAACAGATACGCAGTATTTT. Amino acids: CASSSQSGGETDTQYF.